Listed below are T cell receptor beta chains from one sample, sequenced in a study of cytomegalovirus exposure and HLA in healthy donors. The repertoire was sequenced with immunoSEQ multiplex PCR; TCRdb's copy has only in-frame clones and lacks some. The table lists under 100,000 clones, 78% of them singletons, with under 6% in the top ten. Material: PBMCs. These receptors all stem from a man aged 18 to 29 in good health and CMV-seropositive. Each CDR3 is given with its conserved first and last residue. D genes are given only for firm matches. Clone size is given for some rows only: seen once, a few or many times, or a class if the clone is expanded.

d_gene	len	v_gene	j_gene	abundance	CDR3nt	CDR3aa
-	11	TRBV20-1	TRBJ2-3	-	TGCAGTGCCAAACGGGACACCATGCGGTATTTT	CSAKRDTMRYF
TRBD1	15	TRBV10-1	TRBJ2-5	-	TGCGCCAGCAGCCCTAGGACAGGGATCCAAGAGACCCAGTACTTC	CASSPRTGIQETQYF
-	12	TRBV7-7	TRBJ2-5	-	TGTGCTAGCAGCTCTTCGGTGGAGACCCAGTACTTC	CASSSSVETQYF
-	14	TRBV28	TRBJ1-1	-	TGTGCCCACGTCGACAGCCTAATGAACACTGAAGCTTTCTTT	CAHVDSLMNTEAFF
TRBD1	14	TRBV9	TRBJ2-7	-	TGTGCCAGCAGCGTAGGACAGGGACCCTACGAGCAGTACTTC	CASSVGQGPYEQYF
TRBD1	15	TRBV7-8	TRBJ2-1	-	TGTGCCAGCAGCTTACCGGGACAGATCTACAATGAGCAGTTCTTC	CASSLPGQIYNEQFF
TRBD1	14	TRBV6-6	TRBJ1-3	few	TGTGCCAGCAGCGGGACAGGGCCTGGAAACACCATATATTTT	CASSGTGPGNTIYF
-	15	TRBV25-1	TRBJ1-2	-	TGTGCCAGCAGGCCTCTTACCGGGACATCATATGGCTACACCTTC	CASRPLTGTSYGYTF
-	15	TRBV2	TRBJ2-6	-	TGTGCCAGCAGCGATACAGCTTCTGGGGCCAACGTCCTGACTTTC	CASSDTASGANVLTF
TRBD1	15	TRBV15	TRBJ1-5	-	TGTGCCACCAGCAGAGCAAACAGGGGAGATCAGCCCCAGCATTTT	CATSRANRGDQPQHF
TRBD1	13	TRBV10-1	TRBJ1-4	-	TGCGCCAGAAACGGGACAGGTAATGAAAAACTGTTTTTT	CARNGTGNEKLFF
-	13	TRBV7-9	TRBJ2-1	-	TGTGCCAGCAGCTTAGTTAGTTACAATGAGCAGTTCTTC	CASSLVSYNEQFF
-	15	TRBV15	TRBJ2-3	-	TGTGCCACCAGCAGAGAATGGGGGGGCACAGATACGCAGTATTTT	CATSREWGGTDTQYF
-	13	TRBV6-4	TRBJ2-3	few	TGTGCCAGCAGTGAAGGGGCCACAGATACGCAGTATTTT	CASSEGATDTQYF
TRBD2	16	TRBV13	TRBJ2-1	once	TGTGCCAGCAGCTTTAAGACTAGCGGGATTAGCCATGAGCAGTTCTTC	CASSFKTSGISHEQFF
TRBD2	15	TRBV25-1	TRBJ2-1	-	TGTGCCAGCCTTGGGTCTAGCGGGAGTAGGAATGAGCAGTTCTTC	CASLGSSGSRNEQFF
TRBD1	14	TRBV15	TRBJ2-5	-	TGTGCCACCAATAAGCCGGGACAGCAAGAGACCCAGTACTTC	CATNKPGQQETQYF
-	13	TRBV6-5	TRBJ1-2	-	TGTGCCAGCACCGCGACAAGAAACTATGGCTACACCTTC	CASTATRNYGYTF
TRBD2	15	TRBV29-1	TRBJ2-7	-	TGCAGCGTTGTAACTAGCGGGGAGATTCTATACGAGCAGTACTTC	CSVVTSGEILYEQYF
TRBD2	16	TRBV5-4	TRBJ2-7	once	TGTGCCAGCAGCTCAGGACTAGCGGGAGGGCCTTACGAGCAGTACTTC	CASSSGLAGGPYEQYF
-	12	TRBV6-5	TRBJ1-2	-	TGTGCCAGCAGCCAACAGGGCTATGGCTACACCTTC	CASSQQGYGYTF
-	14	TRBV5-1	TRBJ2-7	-	TGCGCCAGCAGCTTGGGAGGGCTCTCCTACGAGCAGTACTTC	CASSLGGLSYEQYF
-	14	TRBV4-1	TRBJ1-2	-	TGCGCCAGCAGCCTCCGACAGACAAACTATGGCTACACCTTC	CASSLRQTNYGYTF
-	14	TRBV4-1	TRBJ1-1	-	TGCGCCAGCAGCCAAGGAGGAGGGGTCACTGAAGCTTTCTTT	CASSQGGGVTEAFF
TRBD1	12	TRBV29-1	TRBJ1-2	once	TGCAGCGGAACGACAGGGAACTATGGCTACACCTTC	CSGTTGNYGYTF
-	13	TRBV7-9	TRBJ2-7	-	TGTGCCAGCAGAGACAGTAGTAAGTACGAGCAGTACTTC	CASRDSSKYEQYF
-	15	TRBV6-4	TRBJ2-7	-	TGTGCCAGCAGTGAAGGAGCGGGCAGCTCCTACGAGCAGTACTTC	CASSEGAGSSYEQYF
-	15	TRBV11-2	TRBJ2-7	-	TGTGCCAGCAGCTTAGATCTTTGGACAACCTACGAGCAGTACTTC	CASSLDLWTTYEQYF